This TCR beta chain was sequenced during a study of T cells after yellow fever vaccination. Making TCR cDNA involved 5'RACE template switching, which added UMIs and a universal primer site. TCRdb redid the calling of the 5' RACE reads with MiXCR, one entry per CDR3 protein. The sample shows some 600,000 distinct CDR3 sequences, about 12% of them seen only once. This clonotype has at least ten counts. The sample consisted of PBMCs, taken on the day of the yellow fever booster vaccination. This receptor was obtained from a young man who received the YFV17D yellow fever vaccine.

The CDR3 reads CASNSGGETQYF. The CDR3 bases are TGTGCCAGCAATTCCGGGGGAGAGACCCAGTACTTC. V gene TRBV3-1 combines with J gene TRBJ2-5, with D perhaps TRBD2 (6 bases). The CDR3 is 12 residues long. Trimming removed 7 bases from V and 4 bases from J, with 10 bases in between. Germline V gene lookup returns CDR1 LGHDT and CDR2 YNNKEL (reference sequence).